The next 17 T cell receptor beta chains were all read from a single sample in a study of T cell responses to AZD1222 COVID-19 vaccine. Here immunoSEQ multiplex PCR was the method, and the copy in TCRdb shows in-frame clones only, minus some. Of some 120,000 clones listed, 75% to 90% are singletons. The material sequenced was peripheral blood, taken on day 0 of MenACWY control vaccination. Source of these receptors: an adult in good health.

The rearrangement uses TRBV28 and TRBJ1-2, with 7 positions matching TRBD1. J lost 4 bases, V lost 11 bases, and 7 bases had no gene match. Germline assignment: CDR1 MDHEN and CDR2 SYDVKM. This CDR3 comprises 12 residues. The CDR3 nucleotides are TGTGCCGCGGGACAGAACCTCTATGGCTACACCTTC. Encoded protein: CAAGQNLYGYTF.

The chain couples TRBV7-2 to TRBJ1-1; D might be TRBD1 (6 bases). Germline CDR1 reads SGHTA; CDR2 reads FQGNSA. The CDR3 length is 18 residues. V was pared by 2 bases and J by 4 bases, with 23 bases between. The CDR3: CASSLRGRQGLWGTEAFF. In nucleotides, the CDR3 is TGTGCCAGCAGCTTAAGAGGGCGTCAGGGGCTATGGGGCACTGAAGCTTTCTTT.

This chain connects TRBV6-1 to TRBJ1-3, with no clear D. There are 14 residues in the CDR3. Germline values: CDR1 MNHNS, CDR2 SASEGT. Trimming pared 1 base from V and 4 bases from J, leaving 8 bases between. CDR3 in DNA: TGTGCCAGCAGTGAAGGGGCTGACGGAAACACCATATATTTT. Amino acid sequence: CASSEGADGNTIYF.

The chain is built from TRBV19 and TRBJ2-1, with 7 positions matching TRBD1. Germline CDR1 reads LNHDA; CDR2 reads SQIVND (reference sequence). The CDR3 consists of 17 residues. Trimming at V came to 3 bases and at J to 8 bases, leaving 16 bases not matched to a gene. This CDR3 is CASSISSRGQVRHEQFF. DNA of the CDR3: TGTGCCAGTAGTATTTCTTCTAGAGGACAGGTCCGACATGAGCAGTTCTTC.

The V gene is TRBV7-2, the J gene TRBJ1-1, with 8 positions matching TRBD1. CDR1 and CDR2 (germline): SGHTA, FQGNSA. V shed 4 bases and J 4 bases; nucleotides not matched to a gene: 8. The CDR3 contains 15 residues. The CDR3 sequence is CASSSQLTGGTEAFF. The CDR3 DNA is TGTGCCAGCAGCTCTCAACTCACAGGGGGCACTGAAGCTTTCTTT.

The chain has TRBV5-1 and TRBJ2-5; D is possibly TRBD1 or TRBD2 (6 bases each). V was cut by 0 bases and J by 5 bases, with 11 bases left in between. From germline, CDR1 is SGHRS and CDR2 YFSETQ. The CDR3 is 14 amino acids. CDR3 amino acids: CASSLEGGDETQYF. CDR3 DNA sequence: TGCGCCAGCAGCTTGGAGGGGGGTGACGAGACCCAGTACTTC.

The chain is built from TRBV5-8 and TRBJ2-3; no clear D. Between the trimmed V and J ends, which lost 0 bases and 10 bases, there was a span of 6 bases. The V gene's germline CDR1 is SGHTS and CDR2 YDEGEE. The CDR3 is 11 amino acids. Written as DNA, the CDR3 is TGTGCCAGCAGCTTGGCCGTATCGCAGTATTTT. Residues: CASSLAVSQYF.

Only one count was recorded for this clone. V usage is TRBV27 and J usage is TRBJ1-5; D unclear. V gave up 6 bases and J gave up 3 bases, with 15 bases separating them. The CDR3 runs to 15 residues. CDR1 is MNHEY, CDR2 SMNVEV, per germline (reference sequence). The CDR3 DNA reads TGTGCCAGCAGCTCGGGAGTGAGTGACAATCAGCCCCAGCATTTT. This sequence encodes CASSSGVSDNQPQHF.

The chain links TRBV4-3 to TRBJ1-6, with 8 bases identical to TRBD1. V shed 0 bases and J 0 bases; nucleotides not matched to a gene: 10. The CDR3 covers 20 residues. Germline lookup yields CDR1 LGHNA and CDR2 YSLEER. As DNA, the CDR3 is TGCGCCAGCAGCCAAGATGCAGGGGGCCAGGGGGCCTCCTATAATTCACCCCTCCACTTT. Protein: CASSQDAGGQGASYNSPLHF.

The chain employs TRBV4-3 and TRBJ1-4; D not resolved. Germline V lookup: CDR1 LGHNA, CDR2 YSLEER. The CDR3 loop spans 14 amino acids. V was cut by 8 bases and J by 5 bases, with 15 bases left in between. This CDR3 reads CASPYSGKNEKLFF. The DNA for the CDR3 is TGCGCCAGCCCATACTCAGGCAAGAATGAAAAACTGTTTTTT.

This clone was seen just once. The chain couples TRBV18 to TRBJ1-6; tentative D call: TRBD1 (5 bases). With 1 base removed from V and 4 bases from J, the gap between germline ends came to 11 bases. The CDR3 sequence is 16 residues long. CDR1 and CDR2 from the germline V gene are KGHSH and LQKENI. CDR3 sequence (DNA): TGTGCCAGCTCACCACTCGGGGACTTTTATAATTCACCCCTCCACTTT. It yields the protein CASSPLGDFYNSPLHF.

In its sample, this clone was seen once. The chain joins TRBV2 to TRBJ1-4, with 9 bases that match TRBD1. The CDR3 runs 15 residues. V shed 4 bases, J shed 5 bases, and the junction held 5 bases outside the gene matches. Germline CDR1 is SNHLY and CDR2 is FYNNEI. In DNA form, the CDR3 reads TGTGCCAGCAGTGCGGACAGGGGATGGAATGAAAAACTGTTTTTT. It encodes CASSADRGWNEKLFF.

This chain uses TRBV6-5 with TRBJ1-2, with a weak D call TRBD1 (5 bases). This CDR3 has 13 amino acids. Trimming took 6 bases from V and 8 from J, leaving 16 bases between them. From germline, CDR1 is MNHEY and CDR2 SVGAGI. The CDR3 protein is CASSIGDRGGYTF. CDR3 bases: TGTGCCAGCAGCATAGGGGATCGGGGAGGCTACACCTTC.

V usage is TRBV4-3 and J usage is TRBJ2-5, with 10 bases lining up with TRBD2. The CDR3 covers 17 residues. With 1 base clipped from V and 2 bases from J, the junction kept 7 bases outside the gene matches. CDR1 and CDR2 from the germline V gene are LGHNA and YSLEER. The CDR3 sequence is CASSQGVLAGPQETQYF. CDR3 bases: TGCGCCAGCAGCCAAGGAGTACTAGCGGGGCCTCAAGAGACCCAGTACTTC.

J is TRBJ1-1 and V is TRBV25-1; D might be TRBD1 (5 bases). This CDR3 region has 13 residues. Trimming removed 6 bases from V and 1 base from J, with 9 bases in between. The germline V gene encodes CDR1 MGHDK and CDR2 SYGVNS. The CDR3 spells CASRAGGNTEAFF. The CDR3 DNA follows: TGTGCCAGCAGAGCCGGGGGGAACACTGAAGCTTTCTTT.

The J gene is TRBJ1-1, the V gene TRBV5-1; 7 positions match TRBD1. The germline V gene has CDR1 SGHRS and CDR2 YFSETQ. CDR3 size: 13 residues. V was pared by 3 bases and J by 4 bases, with 3 bases of the junction left unmatched. CDR3 in amino acids: CASSSGQLTEAFF. DNA for the CDR3: TGCGCCAGCAGCTCGGGACAGCTCACTGAAGCTTTCTTT.

J is TRBJ1-2 and V is TRBV30; D gene ambiguous. V was cut by 0 bases and J by 8 bases, with 16 bases left in between. The germline gives CDR1 GTSNPN, CDR2 SVGIG (reference sequence). This CDR3 spans 14 amino acids. This CDR3 reads CAWSVSPLEGGYTF. In DNA, the CDR3 is TGTGCCTGGAGTGTTAGTCCTCTAGAAGGGGGCTACACCTTC.